This is a list of T cell receptor beta chains from one sample in a study of blood T cell repertoires in COVID-19. The protocol was immunoSEQ multiplex PCR, while the TCRdb copy is restricted to in-frame clones and leaves out a portion. The table lists approximately 180,000 clones, 85% to 90% of them singletons. The sequencing sample was made of PBMCs or T cells enriched from blood (not recorded which). These receptors all come from a woman in her thirties or forties with acute COVID-19. Each CDR3 is given without its conserved first and last residue.

TRBV29-1	TRBJ1-1	SVRSTGTYTEAF
TRBV21-1	TRBJ2-3	ASSKTNRVADTQY
TRBV6-5	TRBJ2-4	ASSYDPGPTNIQY
TRBV19	TRBJ2-7	ASSIVARGNSYEQY
TRBV6-5	TRBJ2-5	ASSLTRAGETQY
TRBV4-1	TRBJ1-2	ASSHRSAGIYGYT
TRBV21-1	TRBJ2-7	AGQGIPYEQY
TRBV19	TRBJ2-7	ASTPGLAGFYEQY
TRBV10-2	TRBJ1-2	ASSESQVQGASGYT
TRBV12-3/TRBV12-4	TRBJ1-2	ASRTGGAAGYT
TRBV7-8	TRBJ2-1	ASSPRQGAYNEQF
TRBV7-9	TRBJ2-5	ASSLRGVAQETQY
TRBV7-2	TRBJ1-4	ASSLVTGQGAIQLF
TRBV5-6	TRBJ2-2	ASSNNNGELF
TRBV2	TRBJ2-3	ASSEGRGQGVGTDTQY
TRBV2	TRBJ2-2	ASSGTRPTNTGELF
TRBV5-1	TRBJ2-7	ASSSLGQTNIYEQY
TRBV14	TRBJ2-7	ASSSLGQGATYEQY
TRBV30	TRBJ2-2	AWSGAFRELF
TRBV6-5	TRBJ2-4	ASSYDRVIQY
TRBV7-9	TRBJ1-6	ASSQFQNSPLH
TRBV28	TRBJ1-5	ASSLLGTGALNQPQH
TRBV13	TRBJ1-2	ASSSPSGTRAIGYT
TRBV27	TRBJ2-7	ASSSRSSYEQY
TRBV28	TRBJ1-5	ASSLNSYSNQPQH
TRBV30	TRBJ1-3	AWSVGQGIGNTIY
TRBV14	TRBJ2-5	ASSHHSLAGGPETQY
TRBV27	TRBJ2-3	ASSGASGSTDTQY
TRBV5-4	TRBJ2-5	ASSLVLQETQY
TRBV12-3/TRBV12-4	TRBJ1-6	ASRGLTGFH
TRBV19	TRBJ1-5	ASSMRARGNQPQH
TRBV11-3	TRBJ2-3	ASSLGGSKYSTDTQY
TRBV7-9	TRBJ2-3	ASSPRGGGDTQY
TRBV9	TRBJ2-5	ASSVDPKRAETQY
TRBV19	TRBJ2-7	ASSSGTASYEQY
TRBV19	TRBJ2-2	ASSAPGLAEKTGELF
TRBV6-6	TRBJ1-2	ASSGSSKRGGYT
TRBV5-8	TRBJ1-2	ASSLNLNYGYT
TRBV19	TRBJ1-5	ASTPGLHSNQPQH
TRBV30	TRBJ1-1	AWGSVPITEAF
TRBV4-2	TRBJ2-1	ASSLPSGSYNEQF